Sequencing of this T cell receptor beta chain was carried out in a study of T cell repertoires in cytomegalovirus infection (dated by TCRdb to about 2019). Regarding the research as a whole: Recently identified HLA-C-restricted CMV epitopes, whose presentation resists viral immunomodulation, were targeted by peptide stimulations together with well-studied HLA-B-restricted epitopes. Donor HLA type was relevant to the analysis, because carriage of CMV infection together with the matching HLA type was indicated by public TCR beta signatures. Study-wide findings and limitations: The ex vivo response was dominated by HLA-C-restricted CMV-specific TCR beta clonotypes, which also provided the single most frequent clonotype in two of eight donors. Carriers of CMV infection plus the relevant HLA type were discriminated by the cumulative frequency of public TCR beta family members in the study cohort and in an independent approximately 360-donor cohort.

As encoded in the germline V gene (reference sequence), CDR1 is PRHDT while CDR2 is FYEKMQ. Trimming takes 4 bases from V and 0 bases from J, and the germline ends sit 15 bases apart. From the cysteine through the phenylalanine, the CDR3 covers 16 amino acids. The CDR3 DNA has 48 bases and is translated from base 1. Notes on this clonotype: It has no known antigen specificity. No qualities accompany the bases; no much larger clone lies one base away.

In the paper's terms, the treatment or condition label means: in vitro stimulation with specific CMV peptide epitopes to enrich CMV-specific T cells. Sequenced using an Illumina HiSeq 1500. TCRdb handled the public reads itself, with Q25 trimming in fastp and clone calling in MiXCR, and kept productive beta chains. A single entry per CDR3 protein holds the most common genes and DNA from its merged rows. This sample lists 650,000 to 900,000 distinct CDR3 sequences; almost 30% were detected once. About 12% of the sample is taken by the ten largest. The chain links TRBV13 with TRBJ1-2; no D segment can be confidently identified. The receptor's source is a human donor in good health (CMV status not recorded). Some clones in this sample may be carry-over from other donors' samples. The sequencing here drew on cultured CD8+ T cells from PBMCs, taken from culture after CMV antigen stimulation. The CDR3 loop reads CASSSIEEDSNYGYTF. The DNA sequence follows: TGTGCCAGCAGCTCCATCGAAGAGGATTCTAACTATGGCTACACCTTC.